These 10 T cell receptor beta chains share one sample of origin, sequenced in a study of CD8 T cells in ankylosing spondylitis. A single record per CDR3 protein comes from TCRdb applying MiXCR to the 5' RACE reads. Of 250,000 to 400,000 distinct CDR3 sequences detected, around a tenth appear once; the ten largest clones hold roughly 9.5%. Sample: blood, either unsorted or a sorted T cell fraction (not recorded which). The receptors stem from a female donor with ankylosing spondylitis or in good health (not recorded which).

This clonotype was observed at least ten times. The CDR3 reads CASDLTGGNEQYF. The CDR3 nucleotides are TGCGCCAGCGACCTGACAGGGGGGAACGAGCAGTACTTC. The chain has TRBV10-2 and TRBJ2-7; 9 nucleotides line up with TRBD1. Germline assignment: CDR1 WSHSY and CDR2 SAAADI. V was clipped by 8 bases and J by 5 bases; unmatched bases: 7. CDR3 length: 13 residues.

Ten or more counts support this clonotype. The rearrangement uses TRBV25-1 and TRBJ2-1; 8 bases fit TRBD2. V was pared by 5 bases and J by 8 bases, with 11 bases of the junction left unmatched. The CDR3 consists of 15 residues. Germline V gene sequence: CDR1 MGHDK, CDR2 SYGVNS. CDR3 nucleotide sequence: TGTGCCAGCAGTCCAAGCGGGGGCGGTAACTATGAGCAGTTCTTC. Its protein is CASSPSGGGNYEQFF.

The J gene is TRBJ2-1, the V gene TRBV20-1, with TRBD1 matching over 10 bases. The CDR3 runs to 16 residues. CDR1 and CDR2 from the germline V gene are DFQATT and SNEGSKA (reference sequence). Trimming at V came to 3 bases and at J to 7 bases, leaving 12 bases not matched to a gene. CDR3 nucleotide sequence: TGCAGTGCTAGGGACCTACGGACAGGGGGTCGGAATGAGCAGTTCTTC. The encoded protein is CSARDLRTGGRNEQFF.

This clonotype was found many times. This chain connects TRBV5-1 to TRBJ2-3; a possible D gene is TRBD1 (5 bases). V was pared by 0 bases and J by 0 bases, with 17 bases between. This CDR3 has 18 residues. Germline loops: CDR1 SGHRS, CDR2 YFSETQ. The CDR3 nucleotides are TGCGCCAGCAGCTTGGGGGGCTACAGGCAAACTAGCACAGATACGCAGTATTTT. This encodes CASSLGGYRQTSTDTQYF.

As to this clonotype: A much larger clone sits a single nucleotide away, making a read error possible. The chain uses TRBV20-1 and TRBJ2-3; D may be TRBD1 (6 bases). The CDR3 has 14 residues. Germline assignment: CDR1 DFQATT and CDR2 SNEGSKA (reference sequence). The V end was cut by 0 bases, the J end by 1 base, with 8 bases between. This chain's CDR3 is CSARDTGRTDTQYF. The CDR3 nucleotides are TGCAGTGCTAGAGATACAGGGCGCACAGATACGCAGTATTTT.

This clonotype was counted ten times or more. Germline and junction disagree at one end, which may indicate a read error. The CDR3: CASGLWASGNGLQQYF. The CDR3 DNA is TGTGCCAGCGGTTTATGGGCTAGCGGGAATGGTCTCCAGCAGTACTTC. V usage is TRBV28 and J usage is TRBJ2-7; 9 positions match TRBD2. The CDR3 spans 16 residues. The germline V gene has CDR1 MDHEN and CDR2 SYDVKM.

This clonotype was seen only a few times. The chain links TRBV20-1 to TRBJ2-7, with 7 bases identical to TRBD1. Germline assignment: CDR1 DFQATT and CDR2 SNEGSKA (reference sequence). The V and J ends lost 5 bases and 2 bases, in that order; junction bases with no gene match: 9. The CDR3 is 14 amino acids. The CDR3 protein is CSAVGTDRPYEQYF. DNA of the CDR3: TGCAGTGCTGTAGGGACAGACCGTCCCTACGAGCAGTACTTC.

This clonotype was seen more than once but under ten times. The chain combines TRBV2 with TRBJ1-6, with no clear D. Germline values: CDR1 SNHLY, CDR2 FYNNEI. V shed 6 bases and J shed 4 bases, with 4 bases lying between them. CDR3 length equals 12 residues. The CDR3 loop reads CASSVYNSPLHF. In DNA, the CDR3 is TGTGCCAGCAGCGTTTATAATTCACCCCTCCACTTT. The entire variable domain, with the rest obtained from reference TRBV2 and TRBJ1-6, is as follows: EPEVTQTPSHQVTQMGQEVILRCVPISNHLYFYWYRQILGQKVEFLVSFYNNEISEKSEIFDDQFSVERPDGSNFTLKIRSTKLEDSAMYFCASSVYNSPLHFGNGTRLTVT.

This clonotype was found a few times. V is TRBV20-1 and J is TRBJ2-7, with D uncertain. V was pared by 5 bases and J by 2 bases, with 10 bases between. The CDR3 length is 12 residues. CDR1 and CDR2 (germline): DFQATT, SNEGSKA (reference sequence). In nucleotides, the CDR3 is TGCAGTGCTTCCACAGTGACCTACGAGCAGTACTTC. It translates to CSASTVTYEQYF.

The chain links TRBV19 to TRBJ2-1; 8 bases fit TRBD2. CDR3 length: 11 amino acids. The V segment lost 6 bases and the J segment 15 bases; nucleotides outside the gene matches: 7. CDR1 is LNHDA and CDR2 is SQIVND in the germline V gene (reference sequence). The CDR3 coding sequence is TGTGCCAGTAGCCTTAGCGGGACCGCGTTCTTC. It specifies CASSLSGTAFF.